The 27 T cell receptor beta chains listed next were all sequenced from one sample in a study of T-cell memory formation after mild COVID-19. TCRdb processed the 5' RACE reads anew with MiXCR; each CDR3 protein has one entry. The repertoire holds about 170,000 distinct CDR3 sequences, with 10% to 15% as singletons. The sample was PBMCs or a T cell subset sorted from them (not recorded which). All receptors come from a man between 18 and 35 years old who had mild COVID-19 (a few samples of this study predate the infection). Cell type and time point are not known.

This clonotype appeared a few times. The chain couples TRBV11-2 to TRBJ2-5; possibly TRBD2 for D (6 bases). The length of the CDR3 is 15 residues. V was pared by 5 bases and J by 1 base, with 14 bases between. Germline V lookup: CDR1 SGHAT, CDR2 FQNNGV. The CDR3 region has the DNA TGTGCCAGCAGCGCCGGGACTGCAGTCCAAGAGACCCAGTACTTC. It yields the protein CASSAGTAVQETQYF.

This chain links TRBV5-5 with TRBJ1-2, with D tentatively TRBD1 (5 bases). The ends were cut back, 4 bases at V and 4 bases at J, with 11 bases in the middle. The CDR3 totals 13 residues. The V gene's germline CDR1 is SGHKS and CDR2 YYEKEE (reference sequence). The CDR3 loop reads CASSARRGYGYTF. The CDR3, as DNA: TGTGCCAGCAGCGCTAGGAGGGGCTATGGCTACACCTTC.

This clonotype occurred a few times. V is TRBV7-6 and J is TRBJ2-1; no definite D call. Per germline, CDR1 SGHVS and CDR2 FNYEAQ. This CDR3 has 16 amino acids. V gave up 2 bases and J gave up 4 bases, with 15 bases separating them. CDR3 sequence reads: CASSLPGVAGYNEQFF. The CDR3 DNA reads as TGTGCCAGCAGCTTACCTGGGGTAGCTGGTTACAATGAGCAGTTCTTC.

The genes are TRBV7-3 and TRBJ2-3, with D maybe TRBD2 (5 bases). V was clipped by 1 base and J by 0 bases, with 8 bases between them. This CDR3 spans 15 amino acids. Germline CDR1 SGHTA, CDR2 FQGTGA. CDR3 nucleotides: TGTGCCAGCAGCTTAAAGTCGGGGAGCACAGATACGCAGTATTTT. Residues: CASSLKSGSTDTQYF.

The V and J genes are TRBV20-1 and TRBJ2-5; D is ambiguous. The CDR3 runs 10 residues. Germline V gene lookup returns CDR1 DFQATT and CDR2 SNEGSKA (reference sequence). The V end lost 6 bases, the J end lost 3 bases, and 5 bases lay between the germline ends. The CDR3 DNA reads TGCAGTGCCCGAGAAGAGACCCAGTACTTC. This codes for CSAREETQYF.

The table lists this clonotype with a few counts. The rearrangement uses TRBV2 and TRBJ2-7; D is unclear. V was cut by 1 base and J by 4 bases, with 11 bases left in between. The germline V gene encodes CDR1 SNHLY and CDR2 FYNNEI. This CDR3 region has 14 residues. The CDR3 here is CASSEGLARYEQYF. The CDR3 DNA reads TGTGCCAGCAGTGAAGGCCTGGCGAGGTACGAGCAGTACTTC. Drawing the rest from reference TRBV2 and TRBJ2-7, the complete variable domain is EPEVTQTPSHQVTQMGQEVILRCVPISNHLYFYWYRQILGQKVEFLVSFYNNEISEKSEIFDDQFSVERPDGSNFTLKIRSTKLEDSAMYFCASSEGLARYEQYFGPGTRLTVT.

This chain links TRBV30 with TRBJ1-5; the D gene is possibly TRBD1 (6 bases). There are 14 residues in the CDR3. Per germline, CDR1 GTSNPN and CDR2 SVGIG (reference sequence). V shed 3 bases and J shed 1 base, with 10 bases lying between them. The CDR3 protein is CAWRTQGSNQPQHF. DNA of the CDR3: TGTGCCTGGAGAACACAGGGAAGCAATCAGCCCCAGCATTTT.

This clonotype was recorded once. This chain's CDR3 is CSAVGTSGGYEQYF. For the CDR3, the DNA is TGCAGTGCTGTCGGGACTAGCGGGGGCTACGAGCAGTACTTC. The chain combines TRBV20-1 with TRBJ2-7; TRBD2 matches at 14 bases. This CDR3 has 14 residues. V shed 5 bases, J shed 3 bases, and the junction held 3 bases outside the gene matches. CDR1 DFQATT and CDR2 SNEGSKA come from the germline V gene (reference sequence).

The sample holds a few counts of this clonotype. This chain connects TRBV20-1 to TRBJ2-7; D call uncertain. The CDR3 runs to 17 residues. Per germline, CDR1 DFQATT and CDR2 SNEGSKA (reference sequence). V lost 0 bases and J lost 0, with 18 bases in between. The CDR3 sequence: CSAREHLPKKGSYEQYV. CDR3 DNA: TGCAGTGCTAGAGAACATCTCCCGAAGAAGGGCTCCTACGAGCAGTACGTC.

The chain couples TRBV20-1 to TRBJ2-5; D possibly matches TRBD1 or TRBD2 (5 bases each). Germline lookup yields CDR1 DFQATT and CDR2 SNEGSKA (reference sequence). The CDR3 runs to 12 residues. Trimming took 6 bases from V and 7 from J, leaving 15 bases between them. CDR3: CSAPTRDGTQYF. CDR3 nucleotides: TGCAGTGCCCCGACACGGGACGGGACCCAGTACTTC.

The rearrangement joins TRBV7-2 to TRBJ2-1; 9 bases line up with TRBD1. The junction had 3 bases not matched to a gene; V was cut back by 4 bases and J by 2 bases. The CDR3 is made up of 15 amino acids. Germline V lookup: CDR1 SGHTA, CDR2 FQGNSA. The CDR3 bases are TGTGCCAGCAGCTCGGACAGGGGTGCCTACAATGAGCAGTTCTTC. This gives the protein CASSSDRGAYNEQFF. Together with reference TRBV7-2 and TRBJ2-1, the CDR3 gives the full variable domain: GAGVSQSPSNKVTEKGKDVELRCDPISGHTALYWYRQSLGQGLEFLIYFQGNSAPDKSGLPSDRFSAERTGGSVSTLTIQRTQQEDSAVYLCASSSDRGAYNEQFFGPGTRLTVL.

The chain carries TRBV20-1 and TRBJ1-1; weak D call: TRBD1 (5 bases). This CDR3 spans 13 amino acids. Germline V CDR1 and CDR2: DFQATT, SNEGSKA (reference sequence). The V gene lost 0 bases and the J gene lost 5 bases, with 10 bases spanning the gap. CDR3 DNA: TGCAGTGCTAGAGATGGGGACCGAACTGAAGCTTTCTTT. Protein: CSARDGDRTEAFF.

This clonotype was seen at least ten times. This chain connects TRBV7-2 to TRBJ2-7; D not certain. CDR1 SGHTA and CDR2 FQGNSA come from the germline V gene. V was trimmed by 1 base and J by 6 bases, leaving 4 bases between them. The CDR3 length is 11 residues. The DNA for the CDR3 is TGTGCCAGCAGCTTAGGAGCCGAGCAGTACTTC. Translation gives CASSLGAEQYF.

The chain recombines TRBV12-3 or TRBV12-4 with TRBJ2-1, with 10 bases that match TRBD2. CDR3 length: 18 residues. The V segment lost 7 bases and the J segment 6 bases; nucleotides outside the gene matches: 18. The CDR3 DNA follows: TGTGCCAGCACCCTTTTAGCGGGGGGTAGGGTTGCAGCCAATGAGCAGTTCTTC. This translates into CASTLLAGGRVAANEQFF.

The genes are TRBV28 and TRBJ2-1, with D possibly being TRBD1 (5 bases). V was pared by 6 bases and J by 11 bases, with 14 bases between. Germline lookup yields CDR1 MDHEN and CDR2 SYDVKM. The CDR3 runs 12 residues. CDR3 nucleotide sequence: TGTGCCAGCAGAGAGACAGCTACCCAGCAGTTCTTC. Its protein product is CASRETATQQFF.

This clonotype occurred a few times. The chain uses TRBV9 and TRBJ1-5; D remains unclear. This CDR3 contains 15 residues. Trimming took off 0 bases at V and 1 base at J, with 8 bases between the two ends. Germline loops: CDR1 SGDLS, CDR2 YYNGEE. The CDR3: CASSVAGTSNQPQHF. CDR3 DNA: TGTGCCAGCAGCGTAGCTGGAACCAGCAATCAGCCCCAGCATTTT.

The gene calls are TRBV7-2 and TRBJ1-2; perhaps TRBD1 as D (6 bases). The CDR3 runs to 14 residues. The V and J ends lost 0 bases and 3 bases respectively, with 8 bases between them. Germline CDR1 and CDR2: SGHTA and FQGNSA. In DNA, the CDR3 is TGTGCCAGCAGCTTAGCGTACAGGGACTATGGCTACACCTTC. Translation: CASSLAYRDYGYTF.

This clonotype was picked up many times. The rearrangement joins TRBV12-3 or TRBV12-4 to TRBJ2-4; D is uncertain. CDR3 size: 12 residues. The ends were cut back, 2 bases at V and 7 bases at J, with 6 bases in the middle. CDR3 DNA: TGTGCCAGCAGTTTACCCGCCAACATTCAGTACTTC. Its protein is CASSLPANIQYF.

CDR3 DNA: TGTGCCAGCAGTTACTCCGCGGAAAAACTGTTTTTT. This encodes CASSYSAEKLFF. The V call is TRBV6-2 or TRBV6-3, the J call TRBJ1-4; no definite D call. In germline, CDR1 is MNHEY, CDR2 SVGEGT. The germline V and J ends were trimmed by 0 bases and 8 bases, with 4 bases remaining between them. This CDR3 is built from 12 residues.

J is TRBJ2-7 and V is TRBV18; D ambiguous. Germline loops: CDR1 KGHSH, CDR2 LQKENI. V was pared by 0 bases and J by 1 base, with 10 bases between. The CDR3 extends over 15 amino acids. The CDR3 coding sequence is TGTGCCAGCTCACCACCGGCCAGGACGTCCTACGAGCAGTACTTC. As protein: CASSPPARTSYEQYF.

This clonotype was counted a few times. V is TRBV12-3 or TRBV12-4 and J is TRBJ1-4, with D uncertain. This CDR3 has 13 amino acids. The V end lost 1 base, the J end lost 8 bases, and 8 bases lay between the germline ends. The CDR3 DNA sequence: TGTGCCAGCAGTTTAGGGCGGATAGAAAAACTGTTTTTT. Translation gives CASSLGRIEKLFF.

The CDR3, as DNA: TGCGCCAGCAGCCCCGGGACAGGGGGCCACGAGACCCAGTACTTC. The encoded protein is CASSPGTGGHETQYF. This rearrangement joins TRBV5-1 to TRBJ2-5, with TRBD1 identical over 12 bases. This CDR3 has 15 residues. V lost 4 bases to trimming and J lost 5 bases; unmatched junction nucleotides: 6. CDR1 is SGHRS and CDR2 is YFSETQ in the germline V gene.

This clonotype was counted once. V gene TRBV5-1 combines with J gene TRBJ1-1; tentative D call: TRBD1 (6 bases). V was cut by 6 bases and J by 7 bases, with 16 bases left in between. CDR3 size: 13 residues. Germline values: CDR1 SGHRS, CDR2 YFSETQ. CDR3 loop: CASIGQSRLEAFF. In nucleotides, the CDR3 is TGCGCCAGCATCGGACAGAGCCGCCTTGAAGCTTTCTTT.

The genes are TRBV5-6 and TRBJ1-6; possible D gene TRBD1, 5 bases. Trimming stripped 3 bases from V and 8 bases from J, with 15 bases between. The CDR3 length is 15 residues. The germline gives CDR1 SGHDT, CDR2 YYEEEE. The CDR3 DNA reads TGTGCCAGCAGCTCGAAACTCCGGACATATTCACCCCTCCACTTT. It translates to CASSSKLRTYSPLHF.

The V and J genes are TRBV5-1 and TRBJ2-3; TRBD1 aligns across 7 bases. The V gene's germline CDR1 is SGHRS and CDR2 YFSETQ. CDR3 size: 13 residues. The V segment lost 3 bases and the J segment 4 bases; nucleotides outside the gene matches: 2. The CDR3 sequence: CASSSTGPDTQYF. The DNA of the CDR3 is TGCGCCAGCAGCTCGACAGGGCCAGATACGCAGTATTTT.

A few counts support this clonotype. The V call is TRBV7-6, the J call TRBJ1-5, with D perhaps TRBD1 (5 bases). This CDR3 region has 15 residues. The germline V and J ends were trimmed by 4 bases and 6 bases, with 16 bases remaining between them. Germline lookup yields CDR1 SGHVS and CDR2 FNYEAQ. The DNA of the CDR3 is TGTGCCAGCAGCTCTACGGGGGGATCAGGTCAGCCCCAGCATTTT. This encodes CASSSTGGSGQPQHF. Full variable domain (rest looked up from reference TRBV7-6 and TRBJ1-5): GAGVSQSPRYKVTKRGQDVALRCDPISGHVSLYWYRQALGQGPEFLTYFNYEAQQDKSGLPNDRFSAERPEGSISTLTIQRTEQRDSAMYRCASSSTGGSGQPQHFGDGTRLSIL.

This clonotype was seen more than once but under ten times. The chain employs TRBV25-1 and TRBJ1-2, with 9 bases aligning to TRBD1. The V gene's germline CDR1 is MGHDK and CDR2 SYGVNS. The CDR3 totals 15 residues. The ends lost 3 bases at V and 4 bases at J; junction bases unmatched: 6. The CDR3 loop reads CASSEPGQGIYGYTF. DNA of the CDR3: TGTGCCAGCAGTGAGCCGGGACAGGGAATCTATGGCTACACCTTC.